This T cell receptor beta chain appears in the sequencing data of a study of cytomegalovirus exposure and HLA in healthy donors. General study results and limits: Most of the TCR beta V segments (in an earlier analysis) were productive either about 87% or about 30% of the time. The classifier reportedly diagnosed cytomegalovirus status with high sensitivity and specificity. V- and J-gene trimming of TCR beta was linked (in a later analysis) to a missense DCLRE1C variant.

Details on this clone: Antigen specificity is unknown.

The primer mix had 60 Vbeta and 13 Jbeta primers. TCRdb's table, derived via immunoSEQ multiplex PCR, lists solely in-frame clones and lacks some. The sample includes roughly 95,000 clones, approximately 76% of them seen just once. CDR3 length: 17 residues. Deletions cut 3 bases from V and 0 bases from J, with 15 bases between. CDR1 is LGHNT and CDR2 is FRNRAP in the germline V gene. At the time of sampling, donors were nominally healthy, though unrecorded immune exposures were likely. The TCR sequence derives from a man aged 30-40 years in good health and CMV-seropositive. The specimen sequenced was PBMCs. The V and J genes are TRBV12-5 and TRBJ2-1, with D possibly being TRBD2 (6 bases). The CDR3 here is CASGLLRDGSSYNEQFF. The CDR3 DNA reads as TGTGCTAGTGGTTTACTCCGCGACGGGAGCTCCTACAATGAGCAGTTCTTC.